Following are 21 T cell receptor beta chains from one sample sequenced in a study of identical twins. TCRdb re-called the 5' RACE reads through MiXCR, storing one row per CDR3 protein. There are hundreds of thousands of distinct CDR3 sequences in the sample; 15% to 20% occur only once, and roughly 13% lies in the top ten. Separately, the same data were catalogued under a study of T cells expressing NK-cell markers.

The specimen was PBMCs. The receptors stem from a woman under 30 in good health.

CDR3 sequence reads: CASSLVRERDNYGYTF. For the CDR3, the DNA is TGTGCCAGCAGTTTAGTCCGGGAACGCGATAACTATGGCTACACCTTC. The V call is TRBV27, the J call TRBJ1-2; D not resolved. This CDR3 comprises 16 residues. Trimming took 2 bases from V and 1 from J, leaving 14 bases between them. Germline V lookup: CDR1 MNHEY, CDR2 SMNVEV (reference sequence).

V and J are TRBV14 and TRBJ2-3; D call uncertain. Trimming shortened V by 2 bases and J by 2 bases, and 8 bases separated the two germline ends. CDR1 SGHDN and CDR2 FVKESK come from the germline V gene. This CDR3 spans 14 amino acids. As DNA, the CDR3 is TGTGCCAGCAGCCAACTTCCAGCCACAGATACGCAGTATTTT. This encodes CASSQLPATDTQYF.

The chain is built from TRBV5-1 and TRBJ2-3; D remains ambiguous. Between the trimmed V and J ends, which lost 4 bases and 0 bases, there was a span of 9 bases. Germline CDR1 is SGHRS and CDR2 is YFSETQ. This CDR3 is 14 amino acids long. The chain's CDR3 is CASSPPPSTDTQYF. In nucleotides, the CDR3 is TGCGCCAGCAGCCCACCCCCTAGCACAGATACGCAGTATTTT. The complete variable domain, with remaining parts taken from reference TRBV5-1 and TRBJ2-3, reads KAGVTQTPRYLIKTRGQQVTLSCSPISGHRSVSWYQQTPGQGLQFLFEYFSETQRNKGNFPGRFSGRQFSNSRSEMNVSTLELGDSALYLCASSPPPSTDTQYFGPGTRLTVL.

The chain links TRBV9 to TRBJ2-1; D is ambiguous. This CDR3 contains 15 residues. V was clipped by 0 bases and J by 1 base, with 8 bases between them. Germline-derived CDR1 and CDR2 are SGDLS and YYNGEE. CDR3 sequence: CASSVALGSYNEQFF. The CDR3 DNA is TGTGCCAGCAGCGTAGCTTTGGGGTCCTACAATGAGCAGTTCTTC.

The rearrangement links TRBV7-2 to TRBJ1-2; TRBD1 might be the D (5 bases). V lost 4 bases and J lost 6, with 15 bases in between. CDR3 length: 14 residues. The germline gives CDR1 SGHTA, CDR2 FQGNSA. The CDR3 region is CASSSRGPLDGYTF. The CDR3 DNA reads TGTGCCAGCAGCTCCCGGGGACCCCTTGATGGCTACACCTTC. Together with reference TRBV7-2 and TRBJ1-2, the CDR3 gives the full variable domain: GAGVSQSPSNKVTEKGKDVELRCDPISGHTALYWYRQSLGQGLEFLIYFQGNSAPDKSGLPSDRFSAERTGGSVSTLTIQRTQQEDSAVYLCASSSRGPLDGYTFGSGTRLTVV.

The chain carries TRBV7-2 and TRBJ2-4; maybe TRBD1 (6 bases). The CDR3 sequence is 17 residues long. CDR1 is SGHTA, CDR2 FQGNSA, per germline. V dropped 2 bases and J dropped 0 bases, with 14 bases sitting between them. CDR3 DNA: TGTGCCAGCAGCTTACGGCCAGGGGTACTAGCCAAAAACATTCAGTACTTC. This codes for CASSLRPGVLAKNIQYF.

This clonotype came up a few times. The chain recombines TRBV6-1 with TRBJ1-6; D might be TRBD1 (5 bases). CDR3 length: 16 residues. Trimming took off 7 bases at V and 9 bases at J, with 22 bases between the two ends. Germline assignment: CDR1 MNHNS and CDR2 SASEGT. The CDR3 loop is CASTQTAPGRSSPLHF. Written as DNA, the CDR3 is TGTGCCAGCACCCAAACGGCACCGGGGCGGAGTTCACCCCTCCACTTT.

The chain has TRBV10-2 and TRBJ2-7; D unclear. Germline CDR1 and CDR2: WSHSY and SAAADI. The CDR3 totals 13 residues. The CDR3 protein is CAVARDVSKGQYF. For the CDR3, the DNA is TGCGCTGTCGCCAGAGACGTTTCAAAGGGGCAGTACTTC.

A few counts support this clonotype. The chain has TRBV5-8 and TRBJ1-5; D is unclear. The CDR3 has 15 residues. Germline V lookup: CDR1 SGHTS, CDR2 YDEGEE. Trimming left V 7 bases short and J 0 bases short, with 14 bases between. CDR3 protein: CASGSLGGSNQPQHF. The CDR3 nucleotides are TGTGCCAGCGGATCCCTCGGCGGTAGCAATCAGCCCCAGCATTTT.

This clonotype was detected a few times. This chain uses TRBV2 with TRBJ2-7; perhaps TRBD1 as D (6 bases). V was cut by 4 bases and J by 1 base, with 8 bases left in between. The germline V gene encodes CDR1 SNHLY and CDR2 FYNNEI. The CDR3 length is 13 residues. DNA for the CDR3: TGTGCCAGCAGTGGACAGGAATCCTACGAGCAGTACTTC. Translating it yields CASSGQESYEQYF.

The V call is TRBV7-9, the J call TRBJ2-1, with 8 bases identical to TRBD2. With V trimmed by 8 bases and J by 4 bases, 10 bases remained unmatched. In germline, CDR1 is SEHNR, CDR2 FQNEAQ (reference sequence). This CDR3 spans 15 amino acids. Here the CDR3 reads CASPGRLAPYNEQFF. CDR3 sequence (DNA): TGTGCCAGCCCGGGTCGACTAGCGCCATACAATGAGCAGTTCTTC.

The chain carries TRBV12-3 or TRBV12-4 and TRBJ2-7; 9 bases fit TRBD1. CDR3 size: 14 residues. J lost 6 bases, V lost 4 bases, and 7 bases had no gene match. As DNA, the CDR3 is TGTGCCAGCAGTTCCACGGGACAGGGACGCGAGCAGTACTTC. Protein: CASSSTGQGREQYF.

This clonotype has only a few counts. Written as DNA, the CDR3 is TGCGCCACCCGACCCCGGGAGAGTACAGATACGCAGTATTTT. This gives the protein CATRPRESTDTQYF. The V and J genes are TRBV10-1 and TRBJ2-3, with a weak D call TRBD2 (6 bases). The germline V and J ends were trimmed by 10 bases and 3 bases, with 17 bases remaining between them. Germline CDR1 reads WNHNN; CDR2 reads SYGVQD (reference sequence). The CDR3 totals 14 residues.

The rearrangement joins TRBV7-9 to TRBJ2-1; tentatively, D is TRBD1 (5 bases). Germline V gene lookup returns CDR1 SEHNR and CDR2 FQNEAQ (reference sequence). Trimming shortened V by 5 bases and J by 7 bases, and 12 bases separated the two germline ends. This CDR3 region has 13 residues. The CDR3 DNA follows: TGTGCCAGCAGCCCCCCCAGGGTGAATGAGCAGTTCTTC. It encodes CASSPPRVNEQFF.

The CDR3 protein is CASSFSGGSGEQYF. In DNA form, the CDR3 reads TGTGCCAGCAGTTTCTCAGGGGGCTCGGGCGAGCAGTACTTC. The gene calls are TRBV12-3 or TRBV12-4 and TRBJ2-7; 8 bases line up with TRBD1. This CDR3 comprises 14 residues. The V gene end was trimmed by 3 bases and the J gene end by 6 bases; junction bases not matched to a gene: 7.

The chain joins TRBV20-1 to TRBJ2-7; either TRBD1 or TRBD2 may fit D (5 bases each). The germline CDR1 and CDR2 sequences are DFQATT and SNEGSKA (reference sequence). The CDR3 covers 13 residues. V lost 3 bases to trimming and J lost 5 bases, with 14 bases between them. The CDR3, as DNA: TGCAGTGCTAGTGTCGGGGCTCTTGACGAGCAGTACTTC. This sequence encodes CSASVGALDEQYF.

This clonotype was detected a few times. The rearrangement links TRBV20-1 to TRBJ2-7, with 13 bases identical to TRBD2. V shed 4 bases and J 4 bases; nucleotides not matched to a gene: 7. In germline, CDR1 is DFQATT, CDR2 SNEGSKA (reference sequence). CDR3 length: 15 amino acids. The CDR3 sequence: CSATKGLAGVYEQYF. In nucleotides, the CDR3 is TGCAGTGCTACCAAAGGACTAGCGGGAGTGTACGAGCAGTACTTC.

This clonotype was observed a few times. The chain has TRBV6-2 or TRBV6-3 and TRBJ2-3; D unresolved. Germline V lookup: CDR1 MNHEY, CDR2 SVGEGT. This CDR3 is 13 amino acids long. V gave up 7 bases and J gave up 2 bases, with 10 bases separating them. Written as DNA, the CDR3 is TGTGCCAGCACCAGAACCTTCACAGATACGCAGTATTTT. Translation: CASTRTFTDTQYF.

This clonotype was counted a few times. The chain carries TRBV20-1 and TRBJ2-4; 10 nucleotides agree with TRBD2. Unmatched junction bases numbered 8, after V lost 0 bases and J lost 0 bases. The CDR3 is 18 amino acids. From germline, CDR1 is DFQATT and CDR2 SNEGSKA (reference sequence). CDR3 in amino acids: CSARDGSGGDLAKNIQYF. CDR3 DNA: TGCAGTGCTAGAGATGGGAGCGGGGGGGACCTAGCCAAAAACATTCAGTACTTC.

The chain uses TRBV11-2 and TRBJ2-3, with unresolved D. The length of the CDR3 is 18 residues. From germline, CDR1 is SGHAT and CDR2 FQNNGV. V lost 4 bases to trimming and J lost 0 bases, with 20 bases between them. The CDR3 sequence: CASSSSFTDTESTDTQYF. The CDR3 nucleotides read TGTGCCAGCAGCTCTTCTTTCACCGATACGGAAAGCACAGATACGCAGTATTTT.

This clonotype occurred a few times. This chain connects TRBV12-3 or TRBV12-4 to TRBJ1-2; D is unclear. V lost 3 bases and J lost 4, with 12 bases in between. This CDR3 comprises 14 residues. The CDR3 sequence: CASSFGPRGYGYTF. DNA for the CDR3: TGTGCCAGCAGTTTTGGCCCCAGAGGCTATGGCTACACCTTC.